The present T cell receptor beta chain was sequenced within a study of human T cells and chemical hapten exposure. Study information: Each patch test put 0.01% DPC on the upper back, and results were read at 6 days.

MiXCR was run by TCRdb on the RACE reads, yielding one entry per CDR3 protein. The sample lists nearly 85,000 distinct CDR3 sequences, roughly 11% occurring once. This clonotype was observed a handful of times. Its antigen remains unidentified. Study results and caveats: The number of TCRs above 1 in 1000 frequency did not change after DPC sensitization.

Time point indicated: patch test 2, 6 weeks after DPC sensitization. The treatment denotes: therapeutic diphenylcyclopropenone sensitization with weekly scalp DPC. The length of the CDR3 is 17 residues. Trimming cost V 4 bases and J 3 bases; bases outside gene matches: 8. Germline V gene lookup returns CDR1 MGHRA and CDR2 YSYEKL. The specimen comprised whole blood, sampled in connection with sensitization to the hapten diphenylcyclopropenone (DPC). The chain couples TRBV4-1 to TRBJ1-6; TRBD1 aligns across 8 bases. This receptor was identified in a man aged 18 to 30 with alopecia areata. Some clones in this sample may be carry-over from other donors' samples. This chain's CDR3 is CASSPYRGEGYNSPLHF. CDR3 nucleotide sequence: TGCGCCAGCAGCCCCTACAGGGGGGAGGGCTATAATTCACCCCTCCACTTT.